This is a list of T cell receptor beta chains from one sample in a study of blood T cell repertoires in COVID-19. Assay: immunoSEQ multiplex PCR; the TCRdb copy retains only in-frame clones and omits some. This repertoire shows about 280,000 clones, 90% found once; its top ten account for 1.5% to 2%. The specimen sequenced was PBMCs or T cells enriched from blood (not recorded which). Receptors originate from a woman between 18 and 30 years old with acute COVID-19. CDR3s include the opening cysteine and the closing phenylalanine or tryptophan.

V	J	CDR3
TRBV6-5	TRBJ2-2	CASNRQGNTGELFF
TRBV9	TRBJ1-1	CASSVVEATEAFF
TRBV2	TRBJ1-4	CASSQTGSHEKLFF
TRBV18	TRBJ2-7	CASSPSLAGGPISYEQYF
TRBV5-1	TRBJ2-7	CASSLRFIERGSYEQYF
TRBV7-8	TRBJ2-3	CASSLEPTVTSTDTQYF
TRBV11-2	TRBJ2-7	CASSISSSEQYF
TRBV27	TRBJ2-1	CASSLTSGGQFF
TRBV2	TRBJ2-2	CASNPGGPGELFF
TRBV6-4	TRBJ2-2	CASRGPPLPNTGELFF
TRBV6-1	TRBJ2-7	CASSEWGDNYEQYF
TRBV28	TRBJ2-1	CASSLTLADSSYNEQFF
TRBV7-2	TRBJ1-5	CASSGRGNSNQPQHF
TRBV11-1	TRBJ2-7	CASSLQGYEQYF
TRBV2	TRBJ2-7	CASKVTSGAYEQYF
TRBV4-2	TRBJ1-3	CASSQETGSSGNTIYF
TRBV7-2	TRBJ1-1	CASSLVTRNTEAFF
TRBV2	TRBJ2-7	CASSEARGGEQYF
TRBV27	TRBJ1-5	CASSFAGALWPQHF
TRBV27	TRBJ2-5	CASSFTGMETQYF
TRBV19	TRBJ2-7	CASSFSGRSYEQYF
TRBV5-8	TRBJ1-6	CASSFGQGASYNSPLHF
TRBV14	TRBJ1-1	CASSQEIGNTEAFF
TRBV4-3	TRBJ2-6	CASSQDRRAGANVLTF
TRBV28	TRBJ2-1	CASSLAGGTHEQFF
TRBV7-9	TRBJ2-1	CASSWFGSSSYNEQFF
TRBV19	TRBJ1-4	CASRGGDSPSSEKLFF
TRBV7-6	TRBJ2-7	CASSLAGGNEQYF
TRBV7-2	TRBJ1-1	CASSLVGVPEAFF
TRBV27	TRBJ1-2	CASSPYRGLNYGYTF
TRBV15	TRBJ2-6	CATSRDNSGANVLTF
TRBV5-3	TRBJ2-3	CARSLVTLAGDTDTQYF
TRBV24-1	TRBJ2-1	CATSDLTSPNEQFF
TRBV9	TRBJ2-3	CASSVEGALNTDTQYF
TRBV10-1	TRBJ1-1	CASSRQAGGNTEAFF
TRBV3-1/TRBV3-2	TRBJ1-1	CASSQSSEAFF
TRBV20-1	TRBJ1-4	CSASRGQNEKLFF
TRBV5-6	TRBJ2-5	CASSLWIRGLETQYF
TRBV6-2/TRBV6-3	TRBJ2-1	CASSYSPAARSYNEQFF
TRBV10-3	TRBJ2-7	CATTGGGEQYF
TRBV27	TRBJ2-2	CASSARLAGAGELFF
TRBV19	TRBJ2-5	CASSSDHGLAGEETQYF
TRBV30	TRBJ1-1	CAWSRIGQGRANTEAFF
TRBV19	TRBJ1-2	CASSMSGTGAYGYTF
TRBV7-8	TRBJ2-7	CASSLWLLAGVPHEQYF
TRBV29-1	TRBJ1-2	CSVEGDRGQHGYTF
TRBV25-1	TRBJ2-1	CATHSGSLDEQFF